This T cell receptor (beta chain) was recorded in a study of T-cell reconstitution after alpha-beta-depleted transplantation in children (dated by TCRdb to the mid-2010s). Context from the whole study: Using TCR repertoire profiling, the study quantitatively followed how T-cell immune reconstitution unfolded in children after TCRalphabeta/CD19-depleted allogeneic hematopoietic cell transplantation. Overall results and qualifications from the work: The apparently early alphabetaT-cell count recovery about two months after transplant was reportedly dependent on only several hundred rapidly expanded clones derived from non-depleted graft cells. In some patients, the high TCRbeta diversity seen at day 60 was put down to recipient T cells and intrathymic progenitors that had survived conditioning. Over the following months the frequencies of hyperexpanded clones went down, and after one year T-cell counts and TCRbeta diversity were mostly credited to newly produced T cells.

Preparation of the library involved PCR. The run used an Illumina HiSeq 2500. To normalize quantification of the TCRbeta repertoire, the TCR libraries were built with molecular barcoding that relied on unique molecular identifiers. The raw public reads went through TCRdb reprocessing: fastp at Q25, MiXCR clone calling, in-frame beta chains kept. Identical CDR3 protein sequences are pooled into one entry, listed with their most common genes and DNA. The sample table contains about 980,000 distinct CDR3 sequences; only one count was recorded for roughly 29% of them. The ten biggest clones cover roughly 30% of the sample. The CDR3 spans 13 residues, from the cysteine through the phenylalanine. Only the CDR3 DNA stays, 39 bases, in frame from base 1. The germline V gene (reference sequence) specifies SEHNR as CDR1 and FQNEAQ as CDR2. V is cut by 2 bases and J by 3 bases, and the space between the germline ends is 8 bases.

Comments on this clonotype: Its antigen remains unidentified. No quality values exist for individual bases; no much larger clone is one base distant.

The meaning of the sample's treatment or condition label: allogeneic hematopoietic cell transplantation with graft depleted of TCRalphabeta T cells and CD19 B cells. The transplant recipients were children given TCRalphabeta/CD19-depleted allogeneic hematopoietic cell grafts. This receptor was taken from a boy younger than two who had a stem cell transplant for SCID, so the T cells may come from the graft donor. The specimen comprised PBMCs, mostly from graft donor cells, sampled 360 days after TCRalphabeta/CD19-depleted stem cell transplant. The rearranged segments are TRBV7-9 and TRBJ2-7; no confident D gene assignment can be made. The CDR3 amino acid sequence is: CASSLYYNYEQYF. At the DNA level, the sequence is TGTGCCAGCAGCTTATATTACAACTACGAGCAGTACTTC.